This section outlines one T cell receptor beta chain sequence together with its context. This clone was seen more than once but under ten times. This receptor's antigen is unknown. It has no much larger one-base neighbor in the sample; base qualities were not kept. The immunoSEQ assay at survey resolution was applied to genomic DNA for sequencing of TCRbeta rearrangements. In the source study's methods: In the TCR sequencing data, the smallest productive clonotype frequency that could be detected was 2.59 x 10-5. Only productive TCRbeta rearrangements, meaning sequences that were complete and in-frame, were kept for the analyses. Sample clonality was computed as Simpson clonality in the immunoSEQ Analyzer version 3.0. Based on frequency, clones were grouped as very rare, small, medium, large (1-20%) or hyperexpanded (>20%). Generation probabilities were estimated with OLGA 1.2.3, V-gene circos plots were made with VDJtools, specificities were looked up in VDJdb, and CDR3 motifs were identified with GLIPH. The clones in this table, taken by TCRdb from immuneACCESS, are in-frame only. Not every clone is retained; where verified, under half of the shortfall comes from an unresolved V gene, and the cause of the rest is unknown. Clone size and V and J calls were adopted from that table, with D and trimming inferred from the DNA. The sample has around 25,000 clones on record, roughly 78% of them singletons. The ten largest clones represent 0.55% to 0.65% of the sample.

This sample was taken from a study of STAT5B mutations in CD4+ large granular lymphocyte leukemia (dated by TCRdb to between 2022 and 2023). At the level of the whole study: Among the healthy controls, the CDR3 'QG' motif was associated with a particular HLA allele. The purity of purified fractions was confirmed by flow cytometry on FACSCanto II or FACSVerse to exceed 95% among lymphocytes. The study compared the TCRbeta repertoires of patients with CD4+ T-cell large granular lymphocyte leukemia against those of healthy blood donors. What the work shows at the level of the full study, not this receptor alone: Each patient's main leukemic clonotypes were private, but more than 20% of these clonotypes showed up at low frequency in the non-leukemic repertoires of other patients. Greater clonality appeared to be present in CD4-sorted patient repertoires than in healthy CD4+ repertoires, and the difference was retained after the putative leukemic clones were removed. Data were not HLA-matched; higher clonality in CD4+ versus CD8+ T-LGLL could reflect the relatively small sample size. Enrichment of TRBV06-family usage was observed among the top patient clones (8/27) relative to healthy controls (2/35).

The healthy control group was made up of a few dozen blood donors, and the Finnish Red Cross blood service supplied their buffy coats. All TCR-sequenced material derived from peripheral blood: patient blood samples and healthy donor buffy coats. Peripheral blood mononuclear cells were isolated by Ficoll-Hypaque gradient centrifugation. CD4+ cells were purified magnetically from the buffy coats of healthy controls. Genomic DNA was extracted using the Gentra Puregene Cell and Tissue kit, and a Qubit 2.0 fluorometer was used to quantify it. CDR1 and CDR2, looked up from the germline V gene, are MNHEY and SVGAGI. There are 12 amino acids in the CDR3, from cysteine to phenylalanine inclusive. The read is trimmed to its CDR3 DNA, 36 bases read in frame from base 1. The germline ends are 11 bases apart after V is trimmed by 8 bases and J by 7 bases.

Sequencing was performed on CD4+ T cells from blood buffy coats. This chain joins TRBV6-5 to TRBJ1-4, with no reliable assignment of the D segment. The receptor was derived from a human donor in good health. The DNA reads TGTGCCAGCGGCTCAATGGGTGAAAAACTGTTTTTT. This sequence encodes CASGSMGEKLFF.